These 20 T cell receptor beta chains share one sample of origin, sequenced in a study of T cells in Graves' hyperthyroidism and ophthalmopathy. Researchers amplified the TCR beta CDR3 regions from RNA transcripts. A set of HTBI primers served as the primers for a first-round RT-PCR of the TCR CDR3. One entry per CDR3 protein, called by TCRdb with MiXCR from the multiplex PCR reads. The sample yields almost 600,000 distinct CDR3 sequences, roughly 13% seen once. Sequencing input: blood. The receptors were sampled from a young woman with Graves' hyperthyroidism that later progressed to Graves' ophthalmopathy.

The table lists this clonotype with many counts. The rearrangement links TRBV2 to TRBJ2-7; the D is unclear. Germline CDR1 is SNHLY and CDR2 is FYNNEI. The CDR3 is 11 amino acids. The V end lost 8 bases, the J end lost 6 bases, and 11 bases lay between the germline ends. The CDR3 DNA sequence: TGTGCCAGCGGAGTGGACCGCGAGCAGTACTTC. This sequence encodes CASGVDREQYF.

A note on this clonotype: Since a much larger clone is just one base distant, this may be a read error. V is TRBV27 and J is TRBJ1-2, with D possibly TRBD1 on 5 matching bases. The CDR3 extends over 13 amino acids. The germline V gene has CDR1 MNHEY and CDR2 SMNVEV (reference sequence). DNA of the CDR3: TGTGTCAGCAGTAGGAGGGGAGGCCCGGGCTACACCTTC. Translation gives CVSSRRGGPGYTF.

V and J are TRBV6-1 and TRBJ2-1, with 10 bases matching TRBD2. The germline CDR1 and CDR2 sequences are MNHNS and SASEGT. V shed 4 bases and J 4 bases; nucleotides not matched to a gene: 4. This CDR3 comprises 15 residues. CDR3 sequence: CASSVLAGEYNEQFF. DNA of the CDR3: TGTGCCAGCAGTGTCCTAGCGGGAGAGTACAATGAGCAGTTCTTC.

This clonotype came up many times. The chain couples TRBV30 to TRBJ1-2; D gene ambiguous. Trimming took off 3 bases at V and 0 bases at J, with 2 bases between the two ends. From germline, CDR1 is GTSNPN and CDR2 SVGIG (reference sequence). CDR3 length: 11 residues. The CDR3 region is CAWRANYGYTF. For the CDR3, the DNA is TGTGCCTGGAGAGCTAACTATGGCTACACCTTC.

This chain links TRBV29-1 with TRBJ2-1; TRBD2 might be the D (7 bases). The CDR3 loop spans 13 amino acids. V was cut by 5 bases and J by 6 bases, with 14 bases left in between. Germline-derived CDR1 and CDR2 are SQVTM and ANQGSEA. CDR3 sequence (DNA): TGCAGCGTTAAGCGGGACATCTCCAATGAGCAGTTCTTC. It specifies CSVKRDISNEQFF.

The gene calls are TRBV30 and TRBJ1-2; no reliable D call. This CDR3 is 12 amino acids long. Trimming removed 0 bases at V and 4 bases at J, with 6 bases between. CDR1 is GTSNPN, CDR2 SVGIG, per germline (reference sequence). CDR3 protein: CAWSVVSYGYTF. The CDR3 coding sequence is TGTGCCTGGAGTGTAGTGAGCTATGGCTACACCTTC.

This clonotype was detected many times. The chain recombines TRBV10-3 with TRBJ2-7; no clear D. CDR3 length equals 13 residues. Germline V CDR1 and CDR2: ENHRY, SYGVKD. V was shortened by 0 bases and J by 5 bases, with 8 bases between the two germline ends. Here the CDR3 reads CAISESGLHEQYF. The CDR3 DNA reads as TGTGCCATCAGTGAGTCGGGCCTCCACGAGCAGTACTTC.

The sample holds many counts of this clonotype. This rearrangement joins TRBV12-3 or TRBV12-4 to TRBJ2-1, with 7 nucleotides matching TRBD2. The CDR3 has 17 residues. The ends lost 0 bases at V and 7 bases at J; junction bases unmatched: 12. The CDR3 nucleotides are TGTGCCAGCAGTTTAGCGAGGGGCGGGAGTGGGGTGAATGAGCAGTTCTTC. The encoded protein is CASSLARGGSGVNEQFF.

This clonotype was picked up many times. The V and J genes are TRBV19 and TRBJ2-7; TRBD1 matches at 8 bases. Trimming removed 6 bases from V and 2 bases from J; junction bases left unmatched: 9. This CDR3 contains 15 residues. Germline lookup yields CDR1 LNHDA and CDR2 SQIVND (reference sequence). CDR3 loop: CASRPTGENAYEQYF. The CDR3 region has the DNA TGTGCCAGTAGGCCGACAGGGGAAAACGCCTACGAGCAGTACTTC.

About this clonotype: A much larger clone is a single base away; this may be a read error. The V call is TRBV24-1, the J call TRBJ2-1; D not resolved. This CDR3 is built from 11 residues. Germline CDR1 KGHDR, CDR2 SFDVKD. Trimming left V 3 bases short and J 10 bases short, with 6 bases between. CDR3 residues: CATSDDGEQFF. Here the CDR3 DNA reads TGTGCCACCAGTGATGACGGAGAGCAGTTCTTC.

The rearrangement links TRBV20-1 to TRBJ1-3; 9 positions agree with TRBD1. CDR1 and CDR2 (germline): DFQATT, SNEGSKA (reference sequence). J was trimmed by 0 bases and V by 0 bases; bases with no gene match: 3. This CDR3 has 16 amino acids. The CDR3 sequence is CSARDSTGGSGNTIYF. In DNA, the CDR3 is TGCAGTGCTAGAGATTCGACAGGGGGCTCTGGAAACACCATATATTTT.

This clonotype has a count of ten or more. The chain combines TRBV2 with TRBJ2-7; 10 bases map to TRBD2. There are 13 residues in the CDR3. CDR1 is SNHLY and CDR2 is FYNNEI in the germline V gene. V trimming: 9 bases; J trimming: 7 bases; junction bases outside the gene matches: 9. CDR3 sequence: CASEERAGGEQYF. The CDR3 DNA is TGTGCCAGTGAGGAGCGAGCGGGAGGGGAGCAGTACTTC.

To note about this clonotype: A much larger clone differs from this one at a single base, so this may be a read error. This chain links TRBV20-1 with TRBJ1-5, with D perhaps matching TRBD1 (5 bases). Trimming stripped 5 bases from V and 6 bases from J, with 20 bases between. CDR3 length: 15 amino acids. Germline CDR1 DFQATT, CDR2 SNEGSKA (reference sequence). For the CDR3, the DNA is TGCAGTGCTCCGACGGGGGAGGGAGCCGGTCAGCCCCAGCATTTT. This gives the protein CSAPTGEGAGQPQHF.

This clonotype was detected only a few times. This may be a read error, as it is one base from a much larger clone. The chain recombines TRBV20-1 with TRBJ1-2, with no clear D. V gave up 5 bases and J gave up 4 bases, with 14 bases separating them. The CDR3 runs 13 residues. CDR1 and CDR2 (germline): DFQATT, SNEGSKA (reference sequence). CDR3 DNA sequence: TGCAGTGCTGGCGCGCAGGAGGGCTATGGCTACACCTTC. Amino acids: CSAGAQEGYGYTF.

This clonotype was observed many times. The rearrangement uses TRBV2 and TRBJ1-3; D remains ambiguous. Germline lookup yields CDR1 SNHLY and CDR2 FYNNEI. V gave up 6 bases and J gave up 0 bases, with 18 bases separating them. This CDR3 is built from 17 residues. The CDR3 here is CASRGVSGHSSGNTIYF. CDR3 coding DNA: TGTGCCAGCAGAGGAGTAAGTGGGCACAGCTCTGGAAACACCATATATTTT.

This clonotype was seen repeatedly, ten times or more. V is TRBV12-3 or TRBV12-4 and J is TRBJ1-1, with D perhaps TRBD1 (6 bases). The CDR3 spans 14 residues. V dropped 5 bases and J dropped 6 bases, with 16 bases sitting between them. The CDR3 is CASSLGGGESEAFF. The CDR3 nucleotides are TGTGCCAGCAGTCTTGGGGGCGGGGAATCTGAAGCTTTCTTT.

This clonotype was counted many times. The V gene is TRBV11-3, the J gene TRBJ2-5; tentative D call: TRBD2 (5 bases). The V gene lost 3 bases and the J gene lost 7 bases, with 6 bases spanning the gap. The CDR3 is made up of 11 amino acids. The germline CDR1 and CDR2 sequences are SGHNT and YENEEA. The CDR3 nucleotides are TGTGCCAGCAGCTTCGGAGGGACCCAGTACTTC. Amino acids: CASSFGGTQYF.

This CDR3 reads CASSQDFSNTGELFF. The DNA of the CDR3 is TGCGCCAGCAGCCAAGATTTTTCGAACACCGGGGAGCTGTTTTTT. V gene TRBV4-3 combines with J gene TRBJ2-2; D is unresolved. CDR1 is LGHNA and CDR2 is YSLEER in the germline V gene. V gave up 0 bases and J gave up 0 bases, with 5 bases separating them. The CDR3 has 15 amino acids.

This clonotype has a handful of counts. The chain uses TRBV24-1 and TRBJ1-2, with 7 bases that match TRBD1. The germline CDR1 and CDR2 sequences are KGHDR and SFDVKD. CDR3 length: 14 residues. Germline trimming cut 1 base from V and 6 bases from J; bases unmatched to any gene: 4. The CDR3 bases are TGTGCCACCAGTGATTTTCCAACAGGGGATGGCTACACCTTC. It yields the protein CATSDFPTGDGYTF.

The table lists this clonotype with many counts. V gene TRBV20-1 combines with J gene TRBJ1-1; TRBD1 matches 7 bases. Germline V gene sequence: CDR1 DFQATT, CDR2 SNEGSKA (reference sequence). V trimming: 1 base; J trimming: 7 bases; junction bases outside the gene matches: 6. CDR3 length: 13 residues. CDR3 sequence reads: CSARGQGPYEAFF. The CDR3, as DNA: TGCAGTGCTAGAGGACAGGGACCTTATGAAGCTTTCTTT.